What follows describes a single T cell receptor (beta chain). The sample belongs to a study of blood T cell repertoires in COVID-19. As for the study in general: Sites across the United States, Italy and Spain contributed samples from acute and convalescent COVID-19.

V was shortened by 0 bases and J by 0 bases, with 6 bases between the two germline ends. Germline loops: CDR1 SGDLS, CDR2 YYNGEE. The CDR3 is 15 residues long. Method: immunoSEQ multiplex PCR; TCRdb's copy keeps in-frame clones and lacks some. Of 140,000 or so clones listed, about 90% are singletons. The sequence was obtained from a woman of 80 years or more with acute or convalescent COVID-19. The gene calls are TRBV9 and TRBJ2-2, with no clear D. The sequencing input was peripheral blood. CDR3 in amino acids: CASSVGDTNTGELFF. CDR3 nucleotide sequence: TGTGCCAGCAGCGTAGGAGACACGAACACCGGGGAGCTGTTTTTT. The full variable domain, completed using reference TRBV9 and TRBJ2-2, is DSGVTQTPKHLITATGQRVTLRCSPRSGDLSVYWYQQSLDQGLQFLIQYYNGEERAKGNILERFSAQQFPDLHSELNLSSLELGDSALYFCASSVGDTNTGELFFGEGSRLTVL.